This TCR beta chain was captured in a study of control samples from healthy donors and cancer patients. Assay used: immunoSEQ multiplex PCR; TCRdb lists only in-frame clones, some missing. The sample has tens of thousands of clones; around 90% are singletons. Germline V gene data show CDR1 as SGHTA and CDR2 as FQGNSA. The CDR3 covers 14 residues. V lost 5 bases to trimming and J lost 2 bases, with 11 bases between them. The chain carries TRBV7-2 and TRBJ2-3, with a weak D call TRBD2 (6 bases). The sequence was collected from a man aged 55 to 69 with colorectal cancer. The material sequenced was PBMCs. The CDR3 protein is CASSQRAYTDTQYF. The CDR3 DNA reads as TGTGCCAGCAGCCAGCGGGCCTACACAGATACGCAGTATTTT.